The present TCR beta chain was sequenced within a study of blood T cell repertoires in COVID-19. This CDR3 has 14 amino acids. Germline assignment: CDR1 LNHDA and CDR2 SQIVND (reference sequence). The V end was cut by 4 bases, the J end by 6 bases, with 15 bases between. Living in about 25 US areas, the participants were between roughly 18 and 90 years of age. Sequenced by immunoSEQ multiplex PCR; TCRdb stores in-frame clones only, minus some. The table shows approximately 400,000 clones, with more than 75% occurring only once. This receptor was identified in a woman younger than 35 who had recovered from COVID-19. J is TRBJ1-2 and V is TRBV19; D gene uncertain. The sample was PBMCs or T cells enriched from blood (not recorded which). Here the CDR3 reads CASSSLLGSDGYTF. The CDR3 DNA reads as TGTGCCAGTAGTAGCCTTCTGGGGAGTGATGGCTACACCTTC.